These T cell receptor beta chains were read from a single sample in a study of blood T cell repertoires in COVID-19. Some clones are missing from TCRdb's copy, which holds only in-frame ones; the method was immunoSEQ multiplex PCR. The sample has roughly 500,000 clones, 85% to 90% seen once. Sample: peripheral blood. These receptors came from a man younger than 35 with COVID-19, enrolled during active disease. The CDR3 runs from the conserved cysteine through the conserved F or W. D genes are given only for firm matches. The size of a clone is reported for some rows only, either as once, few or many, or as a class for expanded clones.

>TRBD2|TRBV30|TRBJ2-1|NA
CAWRGAGGVGNEQFF
TGTGCCTGGAGGGGAGCGGGAGGTGTTGGGAATGAGCAGTTCTTC
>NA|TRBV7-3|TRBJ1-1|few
CASSLEPGNTEAFF
TGTGCCAGCAGCTTAGAACCGGGGAACACTGAAGCTTTCTTT
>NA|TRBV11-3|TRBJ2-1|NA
CASSLYGSHNEQFF
TGTGCCAGCAGCTTATACGGGTCCCACAATGAGCAGTTCTTC
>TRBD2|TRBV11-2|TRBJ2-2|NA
CASRPDWREGPNGELFF
TGTGCCAGCAGGCCTGACTGGCGGGAGGGCCCAAACGGGGAGCTGTTTTTT
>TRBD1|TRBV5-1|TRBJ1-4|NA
CASSRDSVNEKLFF
TGCGCCAGCAGCCGGGACAGCGTTAATGAAAAACTGTTTTTT
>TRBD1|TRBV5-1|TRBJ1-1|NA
CASSQDRGPFNTEAFF
TGCGCCAGCAGCCAAGACAGGGGGCCGTTTAACACTGAAGCTTTCTTT
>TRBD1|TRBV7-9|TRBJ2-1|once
CASSPNPGQGLGYEQFF
TGTGCCAGCAGCCCAAACCCGGGACAGGGGTTAGGGTATGAGCAGTTCTTC
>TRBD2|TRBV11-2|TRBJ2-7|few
CASSLPGTSAIGQYF
TGTGCCAGCAGCCTACCCGGGACTAGCGCAATCGGGCAGTACTTC
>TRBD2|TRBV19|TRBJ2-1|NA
CASTLPGGEQFF
TGTGCCAGTACCCTTCCGGGAGGAGAGCAGTTCTTC
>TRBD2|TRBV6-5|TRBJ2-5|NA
CASSTGGETQYF
TGTGCCAGCAGTACGGGGGGAGAGACCCAGTACTTC
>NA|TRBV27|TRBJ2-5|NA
CASSLGGTGLQETQYF
TGTGCCAGCAGTTTGGGGGGGACAGGCCTCCAAGAGACCCAGTACTTC
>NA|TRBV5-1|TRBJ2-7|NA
CASSLFGGRTYSYEQYF
TGCGCCAGCAGCTTGTTCGGCGGGCGGACCTACTCCTACGAGCAGTACTTC
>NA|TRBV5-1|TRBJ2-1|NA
CASSLGRHEQFF
TGCGCCAGCAGCTTGGGGAGGCATGAGCAGTTCTTC
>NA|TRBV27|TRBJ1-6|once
CASSFGFNSPLHF
TGTGCCAGCAGTTTTGGCTTTAATTCACCCCTCCACTTT
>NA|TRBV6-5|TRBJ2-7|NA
CASSRGTEPYEQYF
TGTGCCAGCAGCCGGGGGACAGAGCCCTACGAGCAGTACTTC
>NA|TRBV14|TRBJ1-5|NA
CASSQESFNQPQHF
TGTGCCAGCAGCCAAGAGTCTTTCAATCAGCCCCAGCATTTT
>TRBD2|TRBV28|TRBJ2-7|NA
CASSLLTSGNSYEQYF
TGTGCCAGCAGTTTATTAACTAGCGGGAACTCCTACGAGCAGTACTTC
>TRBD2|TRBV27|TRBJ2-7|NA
CASSFGGSYEQYF
TGTGCCAGCAGTTTCGGGGGGTCCTACGAGCAGTACTTC
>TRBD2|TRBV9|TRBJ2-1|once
CASSVLAGGRNEQFF
TGTGCCAGCAGCGTTCTAGCGGGGGGTAGAAATGAGCAGTTCTTC
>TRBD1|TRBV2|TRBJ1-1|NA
CASSRQGNTEAFF
TGTGCCAGCAGTAGACAGGGGAACACTGAAGCTTTCTTT
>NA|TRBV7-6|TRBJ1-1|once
CASSGVGRGMNTEAFF
TGTGCCAGCAGCGGCGTGGGGAGGGGGATGAACACTGAAGCTTTCTTT
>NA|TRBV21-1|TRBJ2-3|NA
CASSKVSVQGLAGGPCPDTQYF
TGTGCCAGCAGCAAAGTGTCTGTTCAGGGACTAGCGGGGGGGCCGTGTCCAGATACGCAGTATTTT
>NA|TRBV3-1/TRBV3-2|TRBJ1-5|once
CASSPAGQPQHF
TGTGCCAGCAGCCCTGCAGGTCAGCCCCAGCATTTT
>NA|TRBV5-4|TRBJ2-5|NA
CASSQSQSETQYF
TGTGCCAGCAGCCAAAGTCAGTCGGAGACCCAGTACTTC
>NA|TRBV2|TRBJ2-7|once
CASSDTEQITDYEQYF
TGTGCCAGCAGTGATACAGAACAAATTACAGACTACGAGCAGTACTTC
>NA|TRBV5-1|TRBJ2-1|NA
CASSAGQSYNEQFF
TGCGCCAGCAGCGCGGGACAGAGCTACAATGAGCAGTTCTTC
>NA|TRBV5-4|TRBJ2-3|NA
CASSLGRGPSSDTQYF
TGTGCCAGCAGCTTGGGGCGGGGGCCAAGTTCAGATACGCAGTATTTT
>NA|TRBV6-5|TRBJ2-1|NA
CASSYGDIRGAQFF
TGTGCCAGCAGTTACGGGGACATCAGGGGAGCTCAGTTCTTC
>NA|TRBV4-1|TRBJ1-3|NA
CASSQDRGYVLENTIYF
TGCGCCAGCAGCCAAGACAGGGGATACGTGCTGGAAAACACCATATATTTT
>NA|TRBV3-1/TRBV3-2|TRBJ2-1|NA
CASSPTGYNEQFF
TGTGCCAGCAGCCCAACGGGGTACAATGAGCAGTTCTTC
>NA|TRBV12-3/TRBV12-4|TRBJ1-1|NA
CASSPGGRTEAFF
TGTGCCAGCTCCCCCGGGGGTCGGACTGAAGCTTTCTTT
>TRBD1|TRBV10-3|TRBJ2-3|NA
CATWTGETVYTDTQYF
TGTGCCACCTGGACAGGGGAGACGGTTTACACAGATACGCAGTATTTT
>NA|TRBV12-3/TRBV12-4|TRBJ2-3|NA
CASRSRLTDTQYF
TGTGCCAGCAGATCTAGACTTACAGATACGCAGTATTTT
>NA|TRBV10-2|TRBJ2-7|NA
CASSESSYEQYF
TGCGCCAGCAGTGAGTCGTCGTACGAGCAGTACTTC
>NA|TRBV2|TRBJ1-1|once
CASSEGGMNTEAFF
TGTGCCAGCAGTGAAGGGGGCATGAACACTGAAGCTTTCTTT
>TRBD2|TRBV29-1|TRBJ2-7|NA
CSAAPGGVSYEQYF
TGCAGCGCCGCCCCTGGGGGGGTTAGCTACGAGCAGTACTTC
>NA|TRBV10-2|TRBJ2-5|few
CASSETGLRQETQYF
TGCGCCAGCAGTGAGACAGGGTTGCGGCAAGAGACCCAGTACTTC
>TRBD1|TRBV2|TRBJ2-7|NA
CASRGTGDRPTYEQYF
TGTGCCAGCAGGGGGACAGGGGACCGACCCACCTACGAGCAGTACTTC
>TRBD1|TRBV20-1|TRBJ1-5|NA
CSASAEDRGGQPQHF
TGCAGTGCTAGTGCGGAGGACAGGGGTGGGCAGCCCCAGCATTTT
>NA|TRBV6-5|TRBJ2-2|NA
CASRALARELFF
TGTGCCAGCAGGGCATTAGCCAGGGAGCTGTTTTTT
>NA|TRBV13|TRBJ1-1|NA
CASSLGHGRGYTEAFF
TGTGCCAGCAGCTTAGGCCACGGCAGGGGATACACTGAAGCTTTCTTT
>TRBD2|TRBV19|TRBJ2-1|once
CASSMVFRTSGRASEQFF
TGTGCCAGTTCAATGGTATTCCGGACTAGCGGGAGGGCCTCCGAGCAGTTCTTC
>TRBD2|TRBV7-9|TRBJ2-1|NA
CASRPTSGINEQFF
TGTGCCAGCAGACCCACTAGCGGGATAAATGAGCAGTTCTTC
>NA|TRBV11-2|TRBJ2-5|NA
CASSRDFQETQYF
TGTGCCAGCAGCAGGGACTTCCAAGAGACCCAGTACTTC
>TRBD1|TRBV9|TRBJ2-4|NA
CASSVDGDRVYF
TGTGCCAGCAGCGTAGACGGGGACAGGGTATACTTC
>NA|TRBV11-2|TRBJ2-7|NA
CASSLVIYEQYF
TGTGCCAGCAGCTTAGTCATCTACGAGCAGTACTTC
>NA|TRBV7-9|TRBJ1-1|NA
CASSLTGTNTEAFF
TGTGCCAGCAGCCTTACAGGGACGAACACTGAAGCTTTCTTT
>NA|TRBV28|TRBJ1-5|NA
CASSNSQPQHF
TGTGCCAGCAGTAACAGTCAGCCCCAGCATTTT
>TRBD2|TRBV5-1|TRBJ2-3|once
CASSSEGTSGGTDTQYF
TGCGCCAGCAGCTCGGAAGGGACTAGCGGGGGCACAGATACGCAGTATTTT
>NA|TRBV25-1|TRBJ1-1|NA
CASELYTEAFF
TGTGCCAGCGAGTTATACACTGAAGCTTTCTTT